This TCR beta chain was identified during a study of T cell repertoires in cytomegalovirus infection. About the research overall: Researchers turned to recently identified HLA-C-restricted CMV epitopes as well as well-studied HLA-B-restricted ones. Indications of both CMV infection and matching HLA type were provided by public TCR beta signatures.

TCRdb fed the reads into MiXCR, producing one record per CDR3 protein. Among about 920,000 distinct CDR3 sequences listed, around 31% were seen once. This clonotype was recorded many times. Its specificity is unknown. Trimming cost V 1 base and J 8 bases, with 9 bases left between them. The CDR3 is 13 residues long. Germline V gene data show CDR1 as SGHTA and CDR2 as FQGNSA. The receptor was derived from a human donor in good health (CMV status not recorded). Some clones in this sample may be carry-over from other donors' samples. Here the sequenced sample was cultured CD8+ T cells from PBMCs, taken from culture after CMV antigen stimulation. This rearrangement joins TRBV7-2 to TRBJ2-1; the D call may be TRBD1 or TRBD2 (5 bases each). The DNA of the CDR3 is TGTGCCAGCAGCTTAGTGGGGACCGATGAGCAGTTCTTC. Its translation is CASSLVGTDEQFF.